The 31 T cell receptor beta chains below come from one sample, sequenced in a study of cytomegalovirus exposure and HLA in healthy donors. This PCR relied on a set of 60 Vbeta primers and 13 Jbeta primers. Data came from immunoSEQ multiplex PCR; TCRdb stores just in-frame clones and leaves some out. The table lists around 140,000 clones, roughly 82% of them singletons. Source material: PBMCs. The receptor set was obtained from a man aged 18 to 30 in good health and CMV-seropositive.

To note about this clone: One end of the junction does not line up with germline, which may come from a read error. The V and J genes are TRBV5-1 and TRBJ1-2; perhaps TRBD1 as D (5 bases). Germline V gives CDR1 SGHRS, CDR2 YFSETQ. The CDR3 loop spans 15 amino acids. The CDR3 reads CASNLARVMDYGYTF. Here the CDR3 DNA reads TGCGCCAGCAACTTGGCCAGGGTCATGGACTATGGCTACACCTTC.

In DNA form, the CDR3 reads TGTGCCAGCAGCGTAGATATCTCCTACGAGCAGTACTTC. Translated: CASSVDISYEQYF. The chain couples TRBV9 to TRBJ2-7; D ambiguous. This CDR3 is built from 13 residues. From germline, CDR1 is SGDLS and CDR2 YYNGEE. The V end was cut by 0 bases, the J end by 0 bases, with 4 bases between.

The chain joins TRBV5-1 to TRBJ1-1, with 8 bases aligning to TRBD1. CDR1 and CDR2 from the germline V gene are SGHRS and YFSETQ. Losses at the gene ends were 2 bases for V and 4 bases for J; bases not matched to a gene: 4. The CDR3 totals 14 residues. CDR3 DNA: TGCGCCAGCAGCTTACAGGGGGTAGGCACTGAAGCTTTCTTT. It encodes CASSLQGVGTEAFF.

The chain couples TRBV7-9 to TRBJ2-7; D call uncertain. Trimming cost V 8 bases and J 3 bases, with 8 bases left between them. The CDR3 covers 11 residues. Germline CDR1 SEHNR, CDR2 FQNEAQ (reference sequence). This CDR3 is CASGTYYEQYF. CDR3 nucleotide sequence: TGTGCCAGCGGTACCTACTACGAGCAGTACTTC.

The J gene is TRBJ2-5, the V gene TRBV6-1, with 9 bases lining up with TRBD2. The J call may be wrong; the DNA end is better matched by TRBJ2-7. This CDR3 region has 14 residues. Per germline, CDR1 MNHNS and CDR2 SASEGT. The CDR3 region is CASSALAGRNEQYF. The CDR3 DNA is TGTGCCAGCAGTGCTCTAGCGGGACGCAACGAGCAGTACTTC.

This chain joins TRBV6-6 and TRBJ1-1; a possible D gene is TRBD1 (5 bases). The CDR3 covers 13 residues. The germline V gene has CDR1 MNHNY and CDR2 SVGAGI (reference sequence). V lost 2 bases and J 3 bases, leaving 7 bases between the germline ends. The CDR3 reads CASSYPRDTEAFF. CDR3 DNA: TGTGCCAGCAGTTACCCCAGGGACACTGAAGCTTTCTTT.

This clone was seen more than once but under ten times. This chain uses TRBV25-1 with TRBJ1-1, with 9 bases lining up with TRBD1. The CDR3 has 13 amino acids. Germline V CDR1 and CDR2: MGHDK, SYGVNS. Trimming cost V 4 bases and J 5 bases; bases outside gene matches: 2. CDR3 nucleotides: TGTGCCAGCAGTGGGACAGGGGATACTGAAGCTTTCTTT. Protein sequence: CASSGTGDTEAFF.

The chain recombines TRBV30 with TRBJ2-3; tentative D call: TRBD2 (5 bases). The ends were cut back, 2 bases at V and 2 bases at J, with 11 bases in the middle. This CDR3 spans 14 amino acids. Germline values: CDR1 GTSNPN, CDR2 SVGIG (reference sequence). The CDR3 bases are TGTGCCTGGAGTCTGAGCGGTTACACAGATACGCAGTATTTT. It codes for CAWSLSGYTDTQYF.

The chain is built from TRBV11-2 and TRBJ1-2; the D gene is possibly TRBD1 (5 bases). The CDR3 totals 12 residues. Trimming took 5 bases from V and 8 from J, leaving 12 bases between them. Germline V CDR1 and CDR2: SGHAT, FQNNGV. The CDR3 bases are TGTGCCAGCAGCAACAGACAGAACGGCTACACCTTC. Translating gives CASSNRQNGYTF.

J is TRBJ2-7 and V is TRBV5-4; 7 nucleotides match TRBD2. J was trimmed by 3 bases and V by 10 bases; bases with no gene match: 7. This CDR3 is 12 amino acids long. CDR1 and CDR2 from the germline V gene are SGHNT and YYREEE (reference sequence). In DNA, the CDR3 is TGTGCCGGGGGGGGGAGTAGCTACGAGCAGTACTTC. Amino acid sequence: CAGGGSSYEQYF.

The chain joins TRBV4-1 to TRBJ1-1; the D is unclear. The CDR3 is made up of 14 amino acids. Trimming removed 0 bases from V and 5 bases from J, with 10 bases in between. CDR1 and CDR2 from the germline V gene are MGHRA and YSYEKL. The CDR3 protein is CASSQDLFRTEAFF. The CDR3 DNA follows: TGCGCCAGCAGCCAAGATCTGTTCAGAACTGAAGCTTTCTTT.

The V call is TRBV28, the J call TRBJ1-3, with D maybe TRBD1 (6 bases). Trimming removed 2 bases at V and 4 bases at J, with 15 bases between. Germline CDR1 is MDHEN and CDR2 is SYDVKM. There are 16 residues in the CDR3. CDR3 sequence reads: CASSLPGTGQGNTIYF. The CDR3 DNA sequence: TGTGCCAGCAGTTTACCCGGGACCGGACAGGGAAACACCATATATTTT. The whole variable domain, remainder taken from reference TRBV28 and TRBJ1-3, is DVKVTQSSRYLVKRTGEKVFLECVQDMDHENMFWYRQDPGLGLRLIYFSYDVKMKEKGDIPEGYSVSREKKERFSLILESASTNQTSMYLCASSLPGTGQGNTIYFGEGSWLTVV.

This clone occurred a few times. The rearrangement links TRBV5-1 to TRBJ1-2; D call uncertain. The V and J ends lost 0 bases and 7 bases respectively, with 19 bases between them. There are 16 residues in the CDR3. CDR1 and CDR2 (germline): SGHRS, YFSETQ. The CDR3 region is CASSLGDHSTGSGYTF. The CDR3 bases are TGCGCCAGCAGCTTGGGTGACCATAGTACGGGGAGTGGCTACACCTTC.

The chain recombines TRBV28 with TRBJ2-7; tentative D call: TRBD2 (6 bases). Deletions cut 7 bases from V and 1 base from J, with 17 bases between. This CDR3 region has 15 residues. CDR1 MDHEN and CDR2 SYDVKM come from the germline V gene. CDR3 DNA sequence: TGTGCCAGCATCTCGGAGGGAGGTCTTTCCTACGAGCAGTACTTC. Its protein product is CASISEGGLSYEQYF.

The chain uses TRBV7-9 and TRBJ1-1, with 7 bases fitting TRBD1. The length of the CDR3 is 16 residues. CDR1 and CDR2 from the germline V gene are SEHNR and FQNEAQ (reference sequence). The V segment lost 5 bases and the J segment 1 base; nucleotides outside the gene matches: 10. The CDR3 coding sequence is TGTGCCAGCAGCCCCCTACGGACAGGTTCGAACACTGAAGCTTTCTTT. Translating gives CASSPLRTGSNTEAFF. The full variable domain, its missing parts supplied by reference TRBV7-9 and TRBJ1-1, is DTGVSQNPRHKITKRGQNVTFRCDPISEHNRLYWYRQTLGQGPEFLTYFQNEAQLEKSRLLSDRFSAERPKGSFSTLEIQRTEQGDSAMYLCASSPLRTGSNTEAFFGQGTRLTVV.

The chain uses TRBV7-9 and TRBJ2-5, with 12 nucleotides matching TRBD2. Trimming removed 6 bases from V and 4 bases from J; junction bases left unmatched: 3. The germline V gene has CDR1 SEHNR and CDR2 FQNEAQ (reference sequence). There are 14 residues in the CDR3. The CDR3 sequence: CASRLLAGGETQYF. In DNA form, the CDR3 reads TGTGCCAGCAGGTTACTAGCGGGAGGAGAGACCCAGTACTTC.

The chain has TRBV27 and TRBJ2-7, with a possible D match to TRBD1 (6 bases). This CDR3 has 14 residues. CDR1 MNHEY and CDR2 SMNVEV come from the germline V gene (reference sequence). The V gene lost 3 bases and the J gene lost 5 bases, with 14 bases spanning the gap. This chain's CDR3 is CASSLGQGLNEQYF. CDR3 in DNA: TGTGCCAGCAGTTTGGGCCAGGGGTTGAACGAGCAGTACTTC.

The chain uses TRBV5-5 and TRBJ2-5; TRBD2 aligns across 10 bases. This CDR3 is 14 amino acids long. V lost 1 base to trimming and J lost 3 bases; unmatched junction nucleotides: 0. Germline values: CDR1 SGHKS, CDR2 YYEKEE (reference sequence). The CDR3 DNA follows: TGTGCCAGCAGCTTGCTAGCGGGAGAAGAGACCCAGTACTTC. Protein: CASSLLAGEETQYF.

CDR3 in DNA: TGTGCCAGCAGCGTAGTAGGAGACACTGAAGCTTTCTTT. Its protein is CASSVVGDTEAFF. The chain couples TRBV9 to TRBJ1-1; D remains unclear. Germline assignment: CDR1 SGDLS and CDR2 YYNGEE. CDR3 length: 13 residues. Trimming took off 0 bases at V and 3 bases at J, with 6 bases between the two ends.

The chain carries TRBV5-6 and TRBJ1-2; tentatively, D is TRBD1 (6 bases). Germline V CDR1 and CDR2: SGHDT, YYEEEE. Trimming pared 2 bases from V and 9 bases from J, leaving 20 bases between. The CDR3 is 15 amino acids. In nucleotides, the CDR3 is TGTGCCAGCAGCTTACGTAAACAGGGTCCTAGGCGCTACACCTTC. Its translation: CASSLRKQGPRRYTF. Looking up the rest from reference TRBV5-6 and TRBJ1-2 gives the full variable domain: DAGVTQSPTHLIKTRGQQVTLRCSPKSGHDTVSWYQQALGQGPQFIFQYYEEEERQRGNFPDRFSGHQFPNYSSELNVNALLLGDSALYLCASSLRKQGPRRYTFGSGTRLTVV.

This chain uses TRBV30 with TRBJ2-7, with D unresolved. Germline V lookup: CDR1 GTSNPN, CDR2 SVGIG (reference sequence). V lost 0 bases, J lost 6 bases, and 12 bases lay in between. The CDR3 length is 13 residues. This CDR3 is CAWSVERVTEQYF. The CDR3 DNA is TGTGCCTGGAGTGTCGAGCGTGTGACCGAGCAGTACTTC.

The chain couples TRBV28 to TRBJ1-1; 7 positions match TRBD1. Germline CDR1 is MDHEN and CDR2 is SYDVKM. With 4 bases clipped from V and 4 bases from J, the junction kept 3 bases outside the gene matches. CDR3 length: 13 residues. CDR3 DNA: TGTGCCAGCAGTTCCCCAGGGGGCACTGAAGCTTTCTTT. Protein product: CASSSPGGTEAFF.

This clone came up once. This chain uses TRBV30 with TRBJ2-7; TRBD2 is a possible D gene (5 bases). Trimming took 2 bases from V and 6 from J, leaving 8 bases between them. There are 11 residues in the CDR3. CDR1 and CDR2 from the germline V gene are GTSNPN and SVGIG (reference sequence). This CDR3 reads CAWSWELEQYF. DNA of the CDR3: TGTGCCTGGAGTTGGGAGCTCGAGCAGTACTTC.

The chain recombines TRBV4-1 with TRBJ1-5; D gene ambiguous. V was trimmed by 0 bases and J by 9 bases, leaving 15 bases between them. This CDR3 is 15 amino acids long. CDR1 and CDR2 from the germline V gene are MGHRA and YSYEKL. CDR3 residues: CASSQDGTGSGPQHF. The CDR3 DNA sequence: TGCGCCAGCAGCCAAGATGGCACCGGGAGTGGGCCCCAGCATTTT.

The V gene is TRBV5-4, the J gene TRBJ2-6; unclear D gene. The CDR3 extends over 17 amino acids. Trimming left V 0 bases short and J 0 bases short, with 10 bases between. Germline lookup yields CDR1 SGHNT and CDR2 YYREEE (reference sequence). The CDR3 nucleotides are TGTGCCAGCAGCTTGGCGGTTGCCAACTCTGGGGCCAACGTCCTGACTTTC. Translating gives CASSLAVANSGANVLTF.

The CDR3 nucleotides are TGCAGCGTTGCGGCGAGGAGCTCCTACGAGCAGTACTTC. It yields the protein CSVAARSSYEQYF. This chain joins TRBV29-1 and TRBJ2-7, with D unclear. There are 13 residues in the CDR3. V was pared by 4 bases and J by 0 bases, with 10 bases between. The V gene's germline CDR1 is SQVTM and CDR2 ANQGSEA.

V gene TRBV6-4 combines with J gene TRBJ2-3, with D possibly matching TRBD2 (5 bases). CDR1 is MRHNA and CDR2 is SNTAGT in the germline V gene. The CDR3 sequence is 13 residues long. V was shortened by 4 bases and J by 3 bases, with 8 bases between the two germline ends. CDR3 protein: CASSASGTDTQYF. As DNA, the CDR3 is TGTGCCAGCAGTGCTTCGGGGACAGATACGCAGTATTTT.

This clone has just one count. The chain joins TRBV11-2 to TRBJ1-2; D gene unclear. Looked up from germline, CDR1 is SGHAT and CDR2 is FQNNGV. Trimming took off 4 bases at V and 4 bases at J, with 19 bases between the two ends. This CDR3 has 16 amino acids. The CDR3 sequence is CASSSFPGGEGYGYTF. DNA of the CDR3: TGTGCCAGCAGCTCCTTTCCAGGTGGGGAGGGCTATGGCTACACCTTC.

This clone showed up just once. V and J are TRBV28 and TRBJ2-7, with a weak D call TRBD1 (6 bases). V gave up 5 bases and J gave up 5 bases, with 13 bases separating them. The CDR3 is 13 amino acids. Per germline, CDR1 MDHEN and CDR2 SYDVKM. The CDR3 bases are TGTGCCAGCAGTACAGGGCTTATCGACGAGCAGTACTTC. Residues: CASSTGLIDEQYF.

A single count supports this clone. The chain combines TRBV11-1 with TRBJ2-7; D unresolved. V gave up 2 bases and J gave up 3 bases, with 5 bases separating them. Germline CDR1 reads SGHAT; CDR2 reads FQDESV (reference sequence). The CDR3 length is 12 residues. This CDR3 is CASSLHSYEQYF. For the CDR3, the DNA is TGTGCCAGCAGCTTACATAGCTACGAGCAGTACTTC.

The CDR3 nucleotides are TGTGCCAGCAGACCGACAGGAACCTACGAGCAGTACTTC. Protein sequence: CASRPTGTYEQYF. This sequence joins TRBV27 and TRBJ2-7; D is perhaps TRBD1 (6 bases). This CDR3 has 13 amino acids. The germline gives CDR1 MNHEY, CDR2 SMNVEV (reference sequence). V shed 6 bases and J shed 2 bases, with 11 bases lying between them.